The 7 T cell receptor beta chains below all came from one sample that was sequenced in a study of T cells in Graves' hyperthyroidism and ophthalmopathy. Amplified regions were TCR beta CDR3 sequences from RNA transcripts. The TCR CDR3 was amplified in a first-round RT-PCR using the HTBI primer set. Each CDR3 protein is one row after TCRdb ran MiXCR on the multiplex PCR reads. The data hold approximately 400,000 distinct CDR3 sequences, with more than 15% observed a single time. The sample consisted of blood. Receptors originate from a woman between 18 and 29 years old with Graves' hyperthyroidism.

This clonotype was counted at least ten times. The chain couples TRBV19 to TRBJ2-3; tentatively, D is TRBD2 (6 bases). Germline values: CDR1 LNHDA, CDR2 SQIVND (reference sequence). The CDR3 is 16 amino acids. V was cut by 4 bases and J by 5 bases, with 19 bases left in between. In nucleotides, the CDR3 is TGTGCCAGTAGTAAGCCGACTACTAGCACGAAAGATACGCAGTATTTT. The encoded protein is CASSKPTTSTKDTQYF.

This clonotype occurred a few times. V and J are TRBV19 and TRBJ1-2; a weak D match, TRBD1 (5 bases). From germline, CDR1 is LNHDA and CDR2 SQIVND (reference sequence). The CDR3 length is 15 residues. Trimming took off 5 bases at V and 7 bases at J, with 20 bases between the two ends. The CDR3 sequence: CASSAPGPRGSGYTF. CDR3 sequence (DNA): TGTGCCAGTAGTGCCCCGGGACCACGAGGATCTGGCTACACCTTC.

This clonotype was recorded many times. The gene calls are TRBV28 and TRBJ2-1, with 12 bases matching TRBD1. The V and J ends lost 8 bases and 6 bases, in that order; junction bases with no gene match: 5. Germline lookup yields CDR1 MDHEN and CDR2 SYDVKM. The CDR3 extends over 14 amino acids. The CDR3 reads CASFRDRGRNEQFF. DNA for the CDR3: TGTGCCAGCTTCCGGGACAGGGGGCGCAATGAGCAGTTCTTC.

This chain uses TRBV7-9 with TRBJ2-2, with 7 bases identical to TRBD2. CDR1 is SEHNR, CDR2 FQNEAQ, per germline (reference sequence). V was pared by 1 base and J by 16 bases, with 15 bases of the junction left unmatched. The CDR3 consists of 15 residues. This CDR3 reads CASSLVEKGGVRPFF. The CDR3, as DNA: TGTGCCAGCAGCTTAGTCGAAAAGGGAGGGGTGCGACCGTTTTTT.

This clonotype was observed many times. The chain employs TRBV27 and TRBJ1-6; the D is unclear. The CDR3 covers 15 residues. The V gene's germline CDR1 is MNHEY and CDR2 SMNVEV (reference sequence). V was shortened by 5 bases and J by 0 bases, with 8 bases between the two germline ends. The CDR3 DNA reads as TGTGCCAGCAGTGTAGGGAGCTCCTATAATTCACCCCTCCACTTT. Residues: CASSVGSSYNSPLHF.

The V gene is TRBV7-2, the J gene TRBJ1-2; 8 nucleotides align to TRBD1. From germline, CDR1 is SGHTA and CDR2 FQGNSA. The ends lost 5 bases at V and 8 bases at J; junction bases unmatched: 13. This CDR3 contains 15 residues. The CDR3 spells CASSPRTGKVLGYTF. The CDR3 coding sequence is TGTGCCAGCAGCCCCAGGACAGGGAAAGTCTTAGGCTACACCTTC.

This clonotype was seen only a few times. The gene calls are TRBV28 and TRBJ1-4; TRBD1 aligns across 7 bases. J was trimmed by 8 bases and V by 5 bases; bases with no gene match: 11. The CDR3 loop spans 15 amino acids. Germline values: CDR1 MDHEN, CDR2 SYDVKM. The CDR3 DNA sequence: TGTGCCAGCAGTGAACCGAGGGGGCAGCGAGAAAAACTGTTTTTT. It specifies CASSEPRGQREKLFF.